These 8 T cell receptor beta chains came from one sample sequenced in a study of OX40 agonist ivuxolimab in advanced cancers. Only in-frame clones appear in the TCRdb table, and some are missing; sequencing was by immunoSEQ multiplex PCR. The sample records approximately 84,000 clones, around 87% being singletons. Here the sequenced sample was CD4+ or CD8+ T cells sorted from blood, taken in a trial of the OX40 agonist ivuxolimab. The receptors come from an adult with an advanced solid tumor such as melanoma, head and neck, liver or kidney cancer.

This clone was counted only a few times. The chain is built from TRBV18 and TRBJ1-5; D is perhaps TRBD1 (6 bases). Germline CDR1 KGHSH, CDR2 LQKENI. With 0 bases removed from V and 1 base from J, the gap between germline ends came to 10 bases. This CDR3 spans 16 amino acids. The CDR3 nucleotides read TGTGCCAGCTCACCACCGTCAGGGGCGAGCAATCAGCCCCAGCATTTT. Translating gives CASSPPSGASNQPQHF.

The rearrangement uses TRBV6-5 and TRBJ1-1; D unclear. This CDR3 contains 13 residues. The ends were cut back, 2 bases at V and 3 bases at J, with 7 bases in the middle. The germline V gene encodes CDR1 MNHEY and CDR2 SVGAGI. CDR3 protein: CASSYVRDTEAFF. The CDR3 nucleotides are TGTGCCAGCAGTTACGTGCGGGACACTGAAGCTTTCTTT.

The rearrangement uses TRBV18 and TRBJ1-5, with D possibly being TRBD1 (5 bases). The CDR3 is made up of 13 amino acids. From germline, CDR1 is KGHSH and CDR2 LQKENI. With 6 bases removed from V and 7 bases from J, the gap between germline ends came to 13 bases. The CDR3 coding sequence is TGTGCCAGCTCCCCCGGACACGGGCAGCCCCAGCATTTT. Translation gives CASSPGHGQPQHF. The full variable domain, with the rest looked up from reference TRBV18 and TRBJ1-5, is NAGVMQNPRHLVRRRGQEARLRCSPMKGHSHVYWYRQLPEEGLKFMVYLQKENIIDESGMPKERFSAEFPKEGPSILRIQQVVRGDSAAYFCASSPGHGQPQHFGDGTRLSIL.

This chain uses TRBV19 with TRBJ2-1; 8 nucleotides match TRBD2. This CDR3 contains 15 residues. Germline CDR1 is LNHDA and CDR2 is SQIVND (reference sequence). Losses at the gene ends were 3 bases for V and 9 bases for J; bases not matched to a gene: 10. The CDR3 spells CASSITTSGTREQFF. The CDR3 DNA reads TGTGCCAGTAGTATTACCACTAGCGGAACACGTGAGCAGTTCTTC.

In DNA form, the CDR3 reads TGTGCCAGCAGCGTATCGGGGAGTGTATACAATGAGCAGTTCTTC. Amino acid sequence: CASSVSGSVYNEQFF. V usage is TRBV9 and J usage is TRBJ2-1, with D possibly TRBD2 on 5 matching bases. From germline, CDR1 is SGDLS and CDR2 YYNGEE. The CDR3 loop spans 15 amino acids. V was trimmed by 1 base and J by 4 bases, leaving 12 bases between them.

J is TRBJ2-1 and V is TRBV5-1; TRBD1 is a possible D gene (5 bases). Between the trimmed V and J ends, which lost 0 bases and 6 bases, there was a span of 7 bases. The CDR3 runs to 13 residues. CDR1 is SGHRS, CDR2 YFSETQ, per germline. In DNA, the CDR3 is TGCGCCAGCAGCTTGGGACAGACCAATGAGCAGTTCTTC. It is translated as CASSLGQTNEQFF.

The chain combines TRBV7-9 with TRBJ1-6; 10 bases agree with TRBD1. The CDR3 contains 15 residues. Germline loops: CDR1 SEHNR, CDR2 FQNEAQ (reference sequence). With V trimmed by 1 base and J by 7 bases, 1 base remained unmatched. The CDR3 spells CASSLETGGNSPLHF. CDR3 nucleotides: TGTGCCAGCAGCTTAGAGACAGGGGGCAATTCACCCCTCCACTTT.

The gene calls are TRBV7-9 and TRBJ2-1; TRBD2 agrees at 9 bases. The CDR3 sequence is 14 residues long. J was trimmed by 8 bases and V by 5 bases; bases with no gene match: 7. Germline V gene data show CDR1 as SEHNR and CDR2 as FQNEAQ (reference sequence). The CDR3 region has the DNA TGTGCCAGCAGCACGGGACTAGCTAACGATGAGCAGTTCTTC. Translation gives CASSTGLANDEQFF.